These 18 T cell receptor beta chains originate from one sample sequenced in a study of T cells after yellow fever vaccination. TCRdb reprocessed the 5' RACE reads with MiXCR, giving one entry per CDR3 protein. In the table there are hundreds of thousands of distinct CDR3 sequences, 8.7% of which are singletons. This sample comprised PBMCs, obtained on the day of the first yellow fever vaccination. These receptors all stem from a man between 18 and 35 years old who received the YFV17D yellow fever vaccine.

This clonotype was seen only a few times. The chain couples TRBV19 to TRBJ2-1; D not resolved. From germline, CDR1 is LNHDA and CDR2 SQIVND (reference sequence). The CDR3 contains 13 residues. V lost 3 bases to trimming and J lost 12 bases, with 15 bases between them. The CDR3 reads CASSMNFPNLQFF. Written as DNA, the CDR3 is TGTGCCAGTAGTATGAACTTCCCGAACTTGCAGTTCTTC. The variable domain in full, with the rest retrieved from reference TRBV19 and TRBJ2-1, is DGGITQSPKYLFRKEGQNVTLSCEQNLNHDAMYWYRQDPGQGLRLIYYSQIVNDFQKGDIAEGYSVSREKKESFPLTVTSAQKNPTAFYLCASSMNFPNLQFFGPGTRLTVL.

Only a few counts were recorded for this clonotype. J is TRBJ2-3 and V is TRBV5-4, with D perhaps TRBD2 (5 bases). Germline-derived CDR1 and CDR2 are SGHNT and YYREEE (reference sequence). The CDR3 totals 12 residues. Trimming removed 4 bases from V and 10 bases from J, with 13 bases in between. The CDR3 loop is CASSLDYNAQYF. The CDR3 region has the DNA TGTGCCAGCAGCCTCGACTATAATGCGCAGTATTTT.

The chain employs TRBV9 and TRBJ2-7; TRBD1 is a possible D gene (5 bases). The CDR3 is made up of 14 amino acids. Deletions cut 0 bases from V and 3 bases from J, with 10 bases between. Germline CDR1 SGDLS, CDR2 YYNGEE. The CDR3 region is CASSVAPDSYEQYF. The CDR3 DNA follows: TGTGCCAGCAGCGTAGCTCCAGACAGCTACGAGCAGTACTTC. Supplemented by reference TRBV9 and TRBJ2-7, the full variable domain reads DSGVTQTPKHLITATGQRVTLRCSPRSGDLSVYWYQQSLDQGLQFLIQYYNGEERAKGNILERFSAQQFPDLHSELNLSSLELGDSALYFCASSVAPDSYEQYFGPGTRLTVT.

V and J are TRBV12-3 or TRBV12-4 and TRBJ2-5; D uncertain. V lost 8 bases, J lost 5 bases, and 12 bases lay in between. This CDR3 region has 12 residues. The CDR3 loop reads CASGQDRETQYF. CDR3 nucleotides: TGTGCCAGCGGCCAGGATCGGGAGACCCAGTACTTC.

This clonotype was picked up a small number of times. The rearrangement links TRBV7-2 to TRBJ1-3; D uncertain. The CDR3 loop spans 15 amino acids. Trimming cost V 0 bases and J 0 bases, with 6 bases left between them. In germline, CDR1 is SGHTA, CDR2 FQGNSA. The CDR3 spells CASSLAPVSGNTIYF. CDR3 coding DNA: TGTGCCAGCAGCTTAGCGCCGGTCTCTGGAAACACCATATATTTT.

This clonotype was seen more than once but under ten times. The V and J genes are TRBV12-3 or TRBV12-4 and TRBJ1-1; weak D call: TRBD1 (5 bases). The V end lost 9 bases, the J end lost 0 bases, and 14 bases lay between the germline ends. CDR3 length: 14 amino acids. The CDR3 nucleotides read TGTGCCAGTCTCTCCGGGACGGTGAACACTGAAGCTTTCTTT. Protein product: CASLSGTVNTEAFF.

In this sample, this clonotype turned up a few times. The chain joins TRBV18 to TRBJ1-2; 8 bases map to TRBD1. V trimming: 1 base; J trimming: 8 bases; junction bases outside the gene matches: 6. This CDR3 spans 14 amino acids. Germline V gene lookup returns CDR1 KGHSH and CDR2 LQKENI. The CDR3 spells CASSPLGQGKGYTF. CDR3 nucleotide sequence: TGTGCCAGCTCACCACTAGGACAGGGAAAAGGCTACACCTTC. The entire variable domain, with the rest obtained from reference TRBV18 and TRBJ1-2, is as follows: NAGVMQNPRHLVRRRGQEARLRCSPMKGHSHVYWYRQLPEEGLKFMVYLQKENIIDESGMPKERFSAEFPKEGPSILRIQQVVRGDSAAYFCASSPLGQGKGYTFGSGTRLTVV.

This chain connects TRBV20-1 to TRBJ2-6, with 7 bases fitting TRBD1. This CDR3 region has 19 residues. The V and J ends lost 6 bases and 0 bases, in that order; junction bases with no gene match: 17. Per the germline V gene, CDR1 is DFQATT and CDR2 is SNEGSKA (reference sequence). This chain's CDR3 is CSANKFGTAPSSGANVLTF. The CDR3 DNA reads as TGCAGTGCCAATAAGTTCGGGACAGCGCCGTCCTCTGGGGCCAACGTCCTGACTTTC.

This clonotype was detected a few times. The chain uses TRBV14 and TRBJ2-1; 12 bases map to TRBD2. The CDR3 contains 16 residues. The V gene's germline CDR1 is SGHDN and CDR2 FVKESK. V lost 4 bases and J lost 6; bases outside the gene matches: 7. CDR3: CASSPLAGGGINEQFF. The CDR3 region has the DNA TGTGCCAGCAGCCCCCTAGCGGGGGGGGGTATCAATGAGCAGTTCTTC.

This chain connects TRBV6-2 or TRBV6-3 to TRBJ2-2; D is undetermined. The germline V and J ends were trimmed by 3 bases and 0 bases, with 8 bases remaining between them. Germline values: CDR1 MNHEY, CDR2 SVGEGT. The CDR3 totals 15 residues. Here the CDR3 DNA reads TGTGCCAGCAGTTATGGCGTAACGAACACCGGGGAGCTGTTTTTT. Translating gives CASSYGVTNTGELFF.

The rearrangement uses TRBV7-9 and TRBJ2-3, with 11 bases that match TRBD2. The V segment lost 4 bases and the J segment 6 bases; nucleotides outside the gene matches: 3. This CDR3 is built from 14 residues. Germline loops: CDR1 SEHNR, CDR2 FQNEAQ (reference sequence). The CDR3 DNA sequence: TGTGCCAGCAGCTCCGGGACTAGCGGTGATACGCAGTATTTT. This encodes CASSSGTSGDTQYF.

This clonotype has just a few counts. The chain uses TRBV7-8 and TRBJ2-1; 13 nucleotides line up with TRBD2. CDR3 length equals 16 residues. Trimming cost V 5 bases and J 1 base; bases outside gene matches: 2. Germline values: CDR1 SGHVS, CDR2 FQNEAQ. CDR3 sequence reads: CASSPGLAGSYNEQFF. CDR3 nucleotide sequence: TGTGCCAGCAGCCCGGGACTAGCGGGGTCCTACAATGAGCAGTTCTTC.

The chain joins TRBV7-3 to TRBJ2-1, with 9 bases lining up with TRBD2. J lost 10 bases, V lost 3 bases, and 1 base had no gene match. Germline V gene data show CDR1 as SGHTA and CDR2 as FQGTGA. This CDR3 is 12 amino acids long. The CDR3 spells CASSFGTSEQFF. The CDR3, as DNA: TGTGCCAGCAGCTTCGGGACTAGCGAGCAGTTCTTC.

To note about this clonotype: A read error may explain this, as a much larger clone is one base away. The chain combines TRBV15 with TRBJ1-4; possibly TRBD1 for D (5 bases). The CDR3 has 14 residues. The V and J ends lost 1 base and 7 bases respectively, with 10 bases between them. Germline CDR1 LNHNV, CDR2 YYDKDF (reference sequence). The CDR3 coding sequence is TGTGCCACCAGCAGAGCGGGGCAGAGTGAAAAACTGTTTTTT. Amino acids: CATSRAGQSEKLFF.

The J gene is TRBJ1-4, the V gene TRBV29-1; TRBD1 matches at 9 bases. V shed 7 bases and J 6 bases; nucleotides not matched to a gene: 9. Germline assignment: CDR1 SQVTM and CDR2 ANQGSEA. The CDR3 has 14 amino acids. DNA for the CDR3: TGCAGCGGCGCCACAGGGGGCACGGATGAAAAACTGTTTTTT. The encoded protein is CSGATGGTDEKLFF.

This clonotype was counted ten times or more. The rearrangement joins TRBV4-1 to TRBJ1-5, with no clear D. The length of the CDR3 is 15 residues. V lost 3 bases to trimming and J lost 1 base, with 10 bases between them. The germline CDR1 and CDR2 sequences are MGHRA and YSYEKL. The CDR3 DNA is TGCGCCAGCAGCCACCGCTCGGTGAGCAATCAGCCCCAGCATTTT. Translation: CASSHRSVSNQPQHF.

V is TRBV20-1 and J is TRBJ2-7, with D unresolved. Germline-derived CDR1 and CDR2 are DFQATT and SNEGSKA (reference sequence). The CDR3 spans 12 residues. V lost 3 bases, J lost 6 bases, and 12 bases lay in between. CDR3 sequence reads: CSASRSYGEQYV. CDR3 bases: TGCAGTGCTAGTAGGTCTTACGGCGAGCAGTACGTC.

The chain uses TRBV19 and TRBJ2-1, with no clear D. The germline CDR1 and CDR2 sequences are LNHDA and SQIVND (reference sequence). The V end lost 7 bases, the J end lost 4 bases, and 14 bases lay between the germline ends. The CDR3 covers 14 residues. DNA for the CDR3: TGTGCCAGTATTAAGGGCAGCCAATACAATGAGCAGTTCTTC. It codes for CASIKGSQYNEQFF.